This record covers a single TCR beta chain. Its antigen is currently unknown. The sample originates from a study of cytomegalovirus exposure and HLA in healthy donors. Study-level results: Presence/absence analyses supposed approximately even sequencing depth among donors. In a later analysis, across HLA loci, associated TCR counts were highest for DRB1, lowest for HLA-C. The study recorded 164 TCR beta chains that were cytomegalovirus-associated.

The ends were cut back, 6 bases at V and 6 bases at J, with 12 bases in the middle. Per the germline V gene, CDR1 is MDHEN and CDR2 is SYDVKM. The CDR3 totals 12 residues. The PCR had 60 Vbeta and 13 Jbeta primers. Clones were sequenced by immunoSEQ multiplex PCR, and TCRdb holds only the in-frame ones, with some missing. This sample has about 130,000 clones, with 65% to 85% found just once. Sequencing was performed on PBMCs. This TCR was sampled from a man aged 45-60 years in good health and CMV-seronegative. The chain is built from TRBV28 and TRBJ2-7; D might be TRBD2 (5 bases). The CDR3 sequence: CASSPDYAEQYF. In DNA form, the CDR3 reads TGTGCCAGCAGCCCCGACTATGCCGAGCAGTACTTC.